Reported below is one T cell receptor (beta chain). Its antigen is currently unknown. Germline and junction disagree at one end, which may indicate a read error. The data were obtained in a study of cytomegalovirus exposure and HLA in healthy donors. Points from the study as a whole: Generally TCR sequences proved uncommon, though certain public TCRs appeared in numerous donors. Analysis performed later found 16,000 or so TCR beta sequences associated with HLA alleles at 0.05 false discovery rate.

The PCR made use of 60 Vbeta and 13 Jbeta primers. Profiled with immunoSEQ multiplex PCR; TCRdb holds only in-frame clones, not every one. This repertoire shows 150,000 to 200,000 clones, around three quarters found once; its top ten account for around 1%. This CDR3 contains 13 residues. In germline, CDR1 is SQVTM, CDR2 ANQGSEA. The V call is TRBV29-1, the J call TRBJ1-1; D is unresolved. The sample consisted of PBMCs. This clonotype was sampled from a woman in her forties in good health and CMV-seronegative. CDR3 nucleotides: TGCAGCGGTGAACATGGCGAGGAGACTGAAGCTTTCTTT. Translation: CSGEHGEETEAFF. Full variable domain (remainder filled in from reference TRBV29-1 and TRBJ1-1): SAVISQKPSRDICQRGTSLTIQCQVDSQVTMMFWYRQQPGQSLTLIATANQGSEATYESGFVIDKFPISRPNLTFSTLTVSNMSPEDSSIYLCSGEHGEETEAFFGQGTRLTVV.